This TCR beta chain is from a study of cytomegalovirus exposure and HLA in healthy donors. A few counts support this clone. Antigen specificity is unknown. Study observations and caveats: Serostatus for CMV was the only available immune exposure information. In a later analysis, HLA-associated TCR beta chains were more clonally expanded than equally common others. Because they were indistinguishable, some V segments, including TRBV6-2 and TRBV6-3, were excluded.

In the PCR, 60 Vbeta and 13 Jbeta primers were used. Assay used: immunoSEQ multiplex PCR; TCRdb lists only in-frame clones, some missing. The data show about 170,000 clones, with under 80% seen just once and roughly 2.9% held by the top ten. CDR3 length: 14 amino acids. Germline CDR1 SNHLY, CDR2 FYNNEI. J gave up 2 bases and V 6 bases, and 3 bases lay outside the gene matches. This receptor was taken from a man aged 40-50 years in good health and CMV-seronegative. Sequenced input: PBMCs. The V gene is TRBV2, the J gene TRBJ2-7, with TRBD1 matching over 11 bases. This CDR3 is CASREGQGAYEQYF. The CDR3 DNA follows: TGTGCCAGCAGAGAGGGACAGGGGGCCTACGAGCAGTACTTC.